The 17 T cell receptor beta chains listed next were all sequenced from one sample in a study of T cell responses to AZD1222 COVID-19 vaccine. Measured with immunoSEQ multiplex PCR; TCRdb has only the in-frame clones, and not every one. The top ten clones hold roughly 1.5% of a sample with some 110,000 clones, roughly 93% of them seen once. The specimen comprised peripheral blood, sampled 28 days after the second AZD1222 dose. Every receptor here comes from an adult who received the AZD1222 COVID-19 vaccine.

V is TRBV11-1 and J is TRBJ2-7; D is perhaps TRBD2 (6 bases). The CDR3 consists of 14 residues. CDR1 and CDR2 (germline): SGHAT, FQDESV (reference sequence). Trimming removed 1 base at V and 3 bases at J, with 10 bases between. Here the CDR3 reads CASSLGDSGYEQYF. CDR3 bases: TGTGCCAGCAGCTTAGGGGACTCCGGCTACGAGCAGTACTTC.

V is TRBV24-1 and J is TRBJ1-5; D might be TRBD1 (6 bases). Per the germline V gene, CDR1 is KGHDR and CDR2 is SFDVKD. This CDR3 is 15 amino acids long. Trimming pared 7 bases from V and 0 bases from J, leaving 12 bases between. CDR3 sequence: CATSEGDVSNQPQHF. DNA for the CDR3: TGTGCCACCAGCGAGGGGGACGTTAGCAATCAGCCCCAGCATTTT.

Points on this clone: An end of the junction does not agree with germline; a read error may underlie this. The chain is built from TRBV2 and TRBJ2-7; 7 bases fit TRBD2. The CDR3 totals 16 residues. Germline assignment: CDR1 SNHLY and CDR2 FYNNEI. The CDR3 DNA reads TGTGCCAGCAGGGAAGGAGGCCGGCGGGAGTCATCGGGGCAGTACTTC. Translated, it gives CASREGGRRESSGQYF.

This clone was counted once. The CDR3 DNA is TGTGCCAGCAGCCGGTTCCCCAGGGGGCACCAAACCAAGGAGCAGTTCTTC. Protein sequence: CASSRFPRGHQTKEQFF. The chain uses TRBV7-9 and TRBJ2-1; 8 nucleotides agree with TRBD1. The CDR3 sequence is 17 residues long. Trimming at V came to 5 bases and at J to 10 bases, leaving 19 bases not matched to a gene. The germline V gene encodes CDR1 SEHNR and CDR2 FQNEAQ (reference sequence).

The chain recombines TRBV9 with TRBJ2-3, with D perhaps given as TRBD1 or TRBD2 (5 bases each). The germline CDR1 and CDR2 sequences are SGDLS and YYNGEE. The CDR3 is 18 amino acids. Deletions cut 0 bases from V and 4 bases from J, with 21 bases between. CDR3 DNA: TGTGCCAGCAGCGTAGCTACGGTGGGGGTGATGATGGCAGATACGCAGTATTTT. It yields the protein CASSVATVGVMMADTQYF.

The rearrangement joins TRBV6-5 to TRBJ1-2, with a weak D call TRBD1 (5 bases). The V end was cut by 7 bases, the J end by 4 bases, with 13 bases between. CDR1 is MNHEY and CDR2 is SVGAGI in the germline V gene. The CDR3 spans 13 residues. The CDR3 DNA follows: TGTGCCAGCACCGCTGGGACCGCCTATGGCTACACCTTC. The encoded protein is CASTAGTAYGYTF.

This chain links TRBV28 with TRBJ1-4, with 9 bases matching TRBD1. Germline V gene lookup returns CDR1 MDHEN and CDR2 SYDVKM. The CDR3 spans 14 residues. V lost 7 bases and J lost 7; bases outside the gene matches: 7. The CDR3 reads CASNPSDRGEKLFF. In DNA, the CDR3 is TGTGCCAGCAACCCTTCGGACAGGGGTGAAAAACTGTTTTTT.

The chain carries TRBV13 and TRBJ1-1; D uncertain. From germline, CDR1 is PRHDT and CDR2 FYEKMQ (reference sequence). The ends were cut back, 3 bases at V and 1 base at J, with 9 bases in the middle. This CDR3 is built from 14 residues. The CDR3 here is CASSFRRRNTEAFF. As DNA, the CDR3 is TGTGCCAGCAGCTTTCGACGTAGGAACACTGAAGCTTTCTTT.

The J gene is TRBJ1-5, the V gene TRBV2; the D gene is possibly TRBD1 (6 bases). CDR1 is SNHLY, CDR2 FYNNEI, per germline. The CDR3 loop spans 13 amino acids. V shed 7 bases and J shed 7 bases, with 14 bases lying between them. CDR3: CASKSRGGQPQHF. In DNA form, the CDR3 reads TGTGCCAGCAAAAGCAGGGGTGGACAGCCCCAGCATTTT.

V gene TRBV4-1 combines with J gene TRBJ1-4, with D possibly being TRBD1 (5 bases). Germline V gene data show CDR1 as MGHRA and CDR2 as YSYEKL. V gave up 0 bases and J gave up 7 bases, with 21 bases separating them. The CDR3 runs 18 residues. Written as DNA, the CDR3 is TGCGCCAGCAGCCAAGATCCGCCTACCGGGACGGGCTTTGAAAAACTGTTTTTT. Amino acids: CASSQDPPTGTGFEKLFF.

The V call is TRBV27, the J call TRBJ1-6, with D possibly being TRBD1 (5 bases). Per the germline V gene, CDR1 is MNHEY and CDR2 is SMNVEV (reference sequence). V was pared by 6 bases and J by 3 bases, with 12 bases between. This CDR3 region has 15 residues. The CDR3 nucleotides are TGTGCCAGCAGGGGGCAGCCTGTCTATAATTCACCCCTCCACTTT. Its translation: CASRGQPVYNSPLHF.

A single count supports this clone. The chain joins TRBV10-3 to TRBJ2-7; tentative D call: TRBD1 (6 bases). In germline, CDR1 is ENHRY, CDR2 SYGVKD. The CDR3 is made up of 15 amino acids. Trimming left V 8 bases short and J 4 bases short, with 21 bases between. CDR3 in amino acids: CAIGSPDRPPYEQYF. In DNA, the CDR3 is TGTGCCATCGGCAGCCCCGACAGGCCGCCTTACGAGCAGTACTTC.

This clone was observed once. V usage is TRBV5-1 and J usage is TRBJ2-2, with D uncertain. The length of the CDR3 is 13 residues. Germline V lookup: CDR1 SGHRS, CDR2 YFSETQ. V dropped 0 bases and J dropped 6 bases, with 6 bases sitting between them. DNA of the CDR3: TGCGCCAGCAGCTTGGTCAGCGCCGGGGAGCTGTTTTTT. This gives the protein CASSLVSAGELFF.

This clone was seen once. The chain links TRBV30 to TRBJ1-5; no clear D gene. Germline loops: CDR1 GTSNPN, CDR2 SVGIG (reference sequence). The V end lost 2 bases, the J end lost 7 bases, and 9 bases lay between the germline ends. The CDR3 runs 12 residues. The CDR3 loop reads CAWSYLKQPQHF. The CDR3 region has the DNA TGTGCCTGGAGTTACCTTAAACAGCCCCAGCATTTT.

The chain employs TRBV14 and TRBJ2-6; a possible D gene is TRBD1 (6 bases). The CDR3 loop spans 18 amino acids. V was clipped by 4 bases and J by 0 bases, with 16 bases between them. Germline CDR1 and CDR2: SGHDN and FVKESK. Written as DNA, the CDR3 is TGTGCCAGCAGCCCGAGAGGAACAGGGCTCTCTGGGGCCAACGTCCTGACTTTC. It specifies CASSPRGTGLSGANVLTF.

CDR3: CASSDSGTSTDTQYF. As DNA, the CDR3 is TGTGCCAGCAGTGATAGTGGAACTAGCACAGATACGCAGTATTTT. The chain combines TRBV2 with TRBJ2-3; D is unclear. V lost 3 bases and J 0 bases, leaving 10 bases between the germline ends. Germline loops: CDR1 SNHLY, CDR2 FYNNEI. The CDR3 is 15 amino acids.

The V and J genes are TRBV27 and TRBJ1-3, with a possible D match to TRBD1 (5 bases). V lost 6 bases to trimming and J lost 0 bases, with 15 bases between them. CDR3 length: 16 amino acids. CDR1 is MNHEY and CDR2 is SMNVEV in the germline V gene (reference sequence). CDR3 sequence reads: CASSPRQIRSGNTIYF. The CDR3 DNA reads as TGTGCCAGCAGCCCCAGACAGATACGCTCTGGAAACACCATATATTTT.